This TCR beta chain appears in the sequencing data of a study of post-analysis software for immune sequencing data. Looking at the study overall: Multiple sclerosis in the patients followed relapsing-remitting, secondary progressive and progressive-relapsing courses.

About this clonotype: Its antigen is as yet unknown.

Study results and caveats: Significantly decreased normalized Chao1 diversity was recorded for multiple sclerosis patients relative to controls. TRBV5-6, TRBV5-1 and TRBV20-1 belonged to a set of roughly five TRBV segments that were more frequent in patients than controls. Those samples that were prepared in the same batch co-clustered strongly by F measure.

CDR1 is SGHTA, CDR2 FQGNSA, per germline. V dropped 6 bases and J dropped 7 bases, with 12 bases sitting between them. The CDR3 has 12 residues. Included in the TCR beta cDNA libraries were unique molecular identifiers. cDNA molecules numbering around 450,000 came from approximately 0.91 to 9.4 million T cells. TCRdb analysed the PCR reads with MiXCR anew, one entry per CDR3 protein. This sample has hundreds of thousands of distinct CDR3 sequences, with approximately 60% found just once. The chain recombines TRBV7-2 with TRBJ2-5, with D perhaps matching TRBD1 or TRBD2 (6 bases each). This receptor was obtained from a girl aged 2 to 10 with multiple sclerosis. Sequencing input: blood. CDR3: CASRRGRGTQYF. The CDR3 DNA reads TGTGCCAGCAGGCGGGGCAGGGGGACCCAGTACTTC.